The 26 T cell receptor beta chains given below trace back to one sample, sequenced in a study of a mutant IDH1 vaccine in newly diagnosed glioma. Measured with immunoSEQ multiplex PCR; TCRdb has only the in-frame clones, and not every one. The repertoire holds approximately 76,000 clones, with 91% as singletons. These receptors' antigens are unknown. Time point given: week 5, during vaccination. What each vaccine dose contained was 300 ug of mutant IDH1 20-mer peptide, accompanied by topical imiquimod. Material: PBMCs, obtained from a glioma patient whose treatment included an IDH1 peptide vaccine. Source of these receptors: a woman aged 45-65 years with glioma.

This rearrangement joins TRBV7-9 to TRBJ1-1; tentative D call: TRBD1 (5 bases). Germline CDR1 is SEHNR and CDR2 is FQNEAQ (reference sequence). This CDR3 has 16 residues. V was trimmed by 5 bases and J by 2 bases, leaving 18 bases between them. Here the CDR3 DNA reads TGTGCCAGCAGCCCCTGGATCGGGGGTTTTAACACTGAAGCTTTCTTT. Residues: CASSPWIGGFNTEAFF.

The chain has TRBV30 and TRBJ2-2; D tentatively fits TRBD1 or TRBD2 (6 bases each). This CDR3 is built from 14 residues. The germline V gene has CDR1 GTSNPN and CDR2 SVGIG (reference sequence). Trimming removed 3 bases from V and 0 bases from J, with 8 bases in between. Written as DNA, the CDR3 is TGTGCCTGGAGAGGGGGGACGAACACCGGGGAGCTGTTTTTT. It specifies CAWRGGTNTGELFF.

The rearrangement joins TRBV15 to TRBJ2-5; tentatively, D is TRBD1 or TRBD2 (5 bases each). The end of the DNA is better explained by TRBJ2-7, so the J call may be wrong. Germline V gene sequence: CDR1 LNHNV, CDR2 YYDKDF (reference sequence). This CDR3 is built from 19 residues. The CDR3 nucleotides are TGTGCCACCAGCAGATCATGGGGCCAACGGACGGGGACCTTGGGCGAGCAGTACTTC. It codes for CATSRSWGQRTGTLGEQYF.

The genes are TRBV11-2 and TRBJ2-4; tentatively, D is TRBD1 or TRBD2 (5 bases each). The germline gives CDR1 SGHAT, CDR2 FQNNGV. The CDR3 covers 15 residues. Trimming shortened V by 5 bases and J by 4 bases, and 15 bases separated the two germline ends. The DNA of the CDR3 is TGTGCCAGCAGCCTGACTCCGGGACCTAAAAACATTCAGTACTTC. Its translation is CASSLTPGPKNIQYF.

This clone was observed a handful of times. This chain links TRBV27 with TRBJ2-1, with 7 positions matching TRBD2. CDR3 size: 13 residues. The trim removed 3 bases at V and 12 bases at J, leaving 8 bases unmatched. From germline, CDR1 is MNHEY and CDR2 SMNVEV (reference sequence). The CDR3 DNA is TGTGCCAGCAGTTTCCCGGGGACGGGAGGGCAGTTCTTC. It yields the protein CASSFPGTGGQFF.

This chain uses TRBV6-5 with TRBJ2-7, with D perhaps matching TRBD1 or TRBD2 (5 bases each). From germline, CDR1 is MNHEY and CDR2 SVGAGI. This CDR3 is 14 amino acids long. V lost 6 bases, J lost 2 bases, and 14 bases lay in between. The CDR3 protein is CASSARDRTYEQYF. CDR3 in DNA: TGTGCCAGCAGCGCTCGGGACCGCACCTACGAGCAGTACTTC.

CDR3 residues: CSVDTGGNSPLHF. DNA for the CDR3: TGCAGCGTTGACACAGGGGGGAATTCACCCCTCCACTTT. This chain uses TRBV29-1 with TRBJ1-6, with 8 nucleotides matching TRBD1. The CDR3 consists of 13 residues. CDR1 is SQVTM and CDR2 is ANQGSEA in the germline V gene. Trimming at V came to 3 bases and at J to 7 bases, leaving 2 bases not matched to a gene. The full variable domain, its missing parts supplied by reference TRBV29-1 and TRBJ1-6, is SAVISQKPSRDICQRGTSLTIQCQVDSQVTMMFWYRQQPGQSLTLIATANQGSEATYESGFVIDKFPISRPNLTFSTLTVSNMSPEDSSIYLCSVDTGGNSPLHFGNGTRLTVT.

DNA for the CDR3: TGCGCCAGCACCTACAGGGGCCCTCCTAATTCACCCCTCCACTTT. As protein: CASTYRGPPNSPLHF. V is TRBV10-1 and J is TRBJ1-6; TRBD1 aligns across 7 bases. This CDR3 comprises 15 residues. Germline V gene data show CDR1 as WNHNN and CDR2 as SYGVQD (reference sequence). Trimming cost V 7 bases and J 6 bases; bases outside gene matches: 9.

This chain connects TRBV10-2 to TRBJ1-5, with a possible D match to TRBD1 (6 bases). The CDR3 loop spans 19 amino acids. CDR1 and CDR2 (germline): WSHSY, SAAADI. The V end was cut by 2 bases, the J end by 1 base, with 21 bases between. Written as DNA, the CDR3 is TGCGCCAGCAGTGAGCCGTCCCGGGACAAGACGAAGAGCAATCAGCCCCAGCATTTT. Translated, it gives CASSEPSRDKTKSNQPQHF.

This chain joins TRBV6-5 and TRBJ2-7; 8 positions agree with TRBD2. J was trimmed by 2 bases and V by 2 bases; bases with no gene match: 5. Per the germline V gene, CDR1 is MNHEY and CDR2 is SVGAGI. The CDR3 has 15 amino acids. The chain's CDR3 is CASSYSVGGAYEQYF. In nucleotides, the CDR3 is TGTGCCAGCAGTTACAGCGTCGGGGGGGCCTACGAGCAGTACTTC.

DNA for the CDR3: TGTGCCATCAGTGCAACGACAGGGGTAGCCTATGGCTACACCTTC. Translating gives CAISATTGVAYGYTF. The V gene is TRBV10-3, the J gene TRBJ1-2; 8 bases fit TRBD1. Unmatched junction bases numbered 8, after V lost 4 bases and J lost 4 bases. Germline-derived CDR1 and CDR2 are ENHRY and SYGVKD. The CDR3 runs 15 residues.

This clone has only one observation. V is TRBV5-1 and J is TRBJ1-3, with D possibly TRBD1 on 5 matching bases. Germline V gene sequence: CDR1 SGHRS, CDR2 YFSETQ. Trimming shortened V by 4 bases and J by 7 bases, and 18 bases separated the two germline ends. This CDR3 has 15 residues. Here the CDR3 reads CASSPRGSHGNTIYF. The CDR3 DNA is TGCGCCAGCAGCCCCCGGGGGAGCCATGGGAACACCATATATTTT.

The chain has TRBV13 and TRBJ1-4, with no clear D. The CDR3 is made up of 12 amino acids. Germline-derived CDR1 and CDR2 are PRHDT and FYEKMQ (reference sequence). Trimming stripped 5 bases from V and 8 bases from J, with 9 bases between. CDR3 in DNA: TGTGCCAGCAGCCAAAGTGGGGAAAAACTGTTTTTT. Encoded protein: CASSQSGEKLFF.

The gene calls are TRBV11-2 and TRBJ2-3, with 12 bases identical to TRBD2. Germline-derived CDR1 and CDR2 are SGHAT and FQNNGV. The CDR3 has 17 residues. V trimming: 4 bases; J trimming: 3 bases; junction bases outside the gene matches: 8. CDR3 nucleotides: TGTGCCAGCAGCTCCCGCAGGACTAGCGGGATGACAGATACGCAGTATTTT. Its translation: CASSSRRTSGMTDTQYF.

The chain has TRBV5-4 and TRBJ2-1; 7 nucleotides align to TRBD2. Germline lookup yields CDR1 SGHNT and CDR2 YYREEE (reference sequence). The CDR3 is 14 residues long. Germline trimming cut 0 bases from V and 7 bases from J; bases unmatched to any gene: 4. The CDR3 is CASSLVLAPNEQFF. The CDR3 nucleotides read TGTGCCAGCAGCTTGGTACTAGCGCCTAATGAGCAGTTCTTC.

The CDR3 DNA reads TGCGCCAGCAGCTGGGACAGGGAGAGGAACACTGAAGCTTTCTTT. It codes for CASSWDRERNTEAFF. The V gene is TRBV5-1, the J gene TRBJ1-1, with 9 bases identical to TRBD1. From germline, CDR1 is SGHRS and CDR2 YFSETQ. This CDR3 spans 15 amino acids. V trimming: 3 bases; J trimming: 1 base; junction bases outside the gene matches: 4.

This clone occurred once. This chain links TRBV23-1 with TRBJ1-6; no firm D call. TRBV23-1 is known as an ORF, though its function is uncertain. The CDR3 has 16 residues. V lost 7 bases to trimming and J lost 10 bases, with 23 bases between them. The CDR3 reads CASIPAGVERSSPLHF. The CDR3, as DNA: TGCGCCAGCATCCCCGCGGGAGTCGAACGGTCATCACCCCTCCACTTT.

The chain recombines TRBV5-8 with TRBJ2-3; a weak D match, TRBD2 (6 bases). Germline CDR1 reads SGHTS; CDR2 reads YDEGEE. This CDR3 contains 17 residues. The ends were cut back, 3 bases at V and 0 bases at J, with 17 bases in the middle. CDR3 sequence reads: CASSSGLDAGSTDTQYF. The CDR3 coding sequence is TGTGCCAGCAGCTCGGGACTCGATGCGGGTAGCACAGATACGCAGTATTTT. Full variable domain (remainder filled in from reference TRBV5-8 and TRBJ2-3): EAGVTQSPTHLIKTRGQQATLRCSPISGHTSVYWYQQALGLGLQFLLWYDEGEERNRGNFPPRFSGRQFPNYSSELNVNALELEDSALYLCASSSGLDAGSTDTQYFGPGTRLTVL.

This clone is a singleton in its sample. V and J are TRBV28 and TRBJ1-5, with no clear D. The CDR3 consists of 15 residues. Germline-derived CDR1 and CDR2 are MDHEN and SYDVKM. The V end was cut by 5 bases, the J end by 0 bases, with 11 bases between. The CDR3 DNA reads as TGTGCCAGCAGTACCGACATACCTAGCAATCAGCCCCAGCATTTT. Its protein product is CASSTDIPSNQPQHF.

This clone was recorded only once. V is TRBV7-9 and J is TRBJ2-5; D gene ambiguous. The V gene lost 3 bases and the J gene lost 3 bases, with 5 bases spanning the gap. The germline V gene has CDR1 SEHNR and CDR2 FQNEAQ (reference sequence). The CDR3 runs to 12 residues. DNA for the CDR3: TGTGCCAGCAGCTTTGACGAAGAGACCCAGTACTTC. Translation: CASSFDEETQYF.

The chain couples TRBV19 to TRBJ1-5, with a weak D call TRBD1 (5 bases). V lost 4 bases to trimming and J lost 4 bases, with 8 bases between them. CDR3 size: 13 residues. Germline V lookup: CDR1 LNHDA, CDR2 SQIVND (reference sequence). This CDR3 is CASSTQDNQPQHF. CDR3 bases: TGTGCCAGTAGTACACAGGATAATCAGCCCCAGCATTTT.

This chain links TRBV5-1 with TRBJ2-3; TRBD2 agrees at 10 bases. Germline values: CDR1 SGHRS, CDR2 YFSETQ. The CDR3 is made up of 16 amino acids. The V gene end was trimmed by 0 bases and the J gene end by 1 base; junction bases not matched to a gene: 2. The CDR3 DNA reads TGCGCCAGCAGCTTGGGGACTAGCGGCCGCACAGATACGCAGTATTTT. The encoded protein is CASSLGTSGRTDTQYF.

V usage is TRBV6-6 and J usage is TRBJ1-3, with 9 bases lining up with TRBD1. The CDR3 loop spans 15 amino acids. Germline trimming cut 6 bases from V and 2 bases from J; bases unmatched to any gene: 5. Germline-derived CDR1 and CDR2 are MNHNY and SVGAGI (reference sequence). The CDR3 sequence is CASSTDRGAGNTIYF. DNA for the CDR3: TGTGCCAGCAGCACGGACAGGGGTGCTGGAAACACCATATATTTT.

The V call is TRBV5-6, the J call TRBJ2-1; the D is unclear. V was shortened by 2 bases and J by 9 bases, with 12 bases between the two germline ends. The CDR3 consists of 13 residues. Germline loops: CDR1 SGHDT, CDR2 YYEEEE. For the CDR3, the DNA is TGTGCCAGCAGCTTAGGGCTCCTGGGTGAGCAGTTCTTC. It encodes CASSLGLLGEQFF.

The chain is built from TRBV5-4 and TRBJ1-1, with a weak D call TRBD1 (5 bases). This CDR3 is built from 15 residues. Between the trimmed V and J ends, which lost 4 bases and 0 bases, there was a span of 13 bases. The germline V gene encodes CDR1 SGHNT and CDR2 YYREEE (reference sequence). The DNA for the CDR3 is TGTGCCAGCAGCGCTCCGGGACGGATGAACACTGAAGCTTTCTTT. This sequence encodes CASSAPGRMNTEAFF. Full variable domain (rest looked up from reference TRBV5-4 and TRBJ1-1): ETGVTQSPTHLIKTRGQQVTLRCSSQSGHNTVSWYQQALGQGPQFIFQYYREEENGRGNFPPRFSGLQFPNYSSELNVNALELDDSALYLCASSAPGRMNTEAFFGQGTRLTVV.

The chain employs TRBV5-1 and TRBJ1-1, with no clear D. V was pared by 0 bases and J by 2 bases, with 14 bases between. Germline V gene sequence: CDR1 SGHRS, CDR2 YFSETQ. The CDR3 length is 16 residues. The CDR3 is CASSLGQLGSNTEAFF. DNA of the CDR3: TGCGCCAGCAGCTTGGGACAACTGGGTTCTAACACTGAAGCTTTCTTT.